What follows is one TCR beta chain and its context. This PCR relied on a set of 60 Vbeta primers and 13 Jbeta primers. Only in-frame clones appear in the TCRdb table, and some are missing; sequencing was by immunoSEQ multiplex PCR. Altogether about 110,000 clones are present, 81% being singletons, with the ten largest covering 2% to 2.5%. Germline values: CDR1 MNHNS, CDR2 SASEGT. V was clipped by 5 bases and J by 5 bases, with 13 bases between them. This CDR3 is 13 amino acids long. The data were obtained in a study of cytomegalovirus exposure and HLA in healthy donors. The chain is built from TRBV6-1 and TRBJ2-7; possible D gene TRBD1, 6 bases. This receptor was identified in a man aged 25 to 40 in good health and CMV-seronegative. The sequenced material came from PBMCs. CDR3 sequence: CASSRRGGDEQYF. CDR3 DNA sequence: TGTGCCAGCAGTCGCAGGGGCGGCGACGAGCAGTACTTC.